The 11 T cell receptor beta chains in this list originate from one sample, sequenced in a study of blood T cells in healthy people across ages. With a J-beta primer mix and a sample-barcoded 5' primer, a second PCR ran about 7 to 11 cycles. Each CDR3 protein gets one entry after TCRdb re-called the 5' RACE reads with MiXCR. The sample lists about 1.8 million distinct CDR3 sequences, around half occurring once. Sequencing was done on a sample of blood. The receptors were sampled from a woman in her forties in good health.

V is TRBV7-2 and J is TRBJ2-1, with 9 bases lining up with TRBD2. The CDR3 runs to 18 residues. Looked up from germline, CDR1 is SGHTA and CDR2 is FQGNSA. The V gene end was trimmed by 5 bases and the J gene end by 1 base; junction bases not matched to a gene: 12. The CDR3 region is CASSPQGLSGGSYNEQFF. In DNA, the CDR3 is TGTGCCAGCAGCCCGCAGGGCCTTAGCGGGGGATCCTACAATGAGCAGTTCTTC.

The chain carries TRBV2 and TRBJ2-1, with a possible D match to TRBD1 (6 bases). The germline V gene encodes CDR1 SNHLY and CDR2 FYNNEI. Trimming cost V 10 bases and J 0 bases, with 13 bases left between them. The CDR3 extends over 14 amino acids. The CDR3 spells CAMTGTTSYNEQFF. The CDR3 coding sequence is TGTGCCATGACCGGGACAACCTCCTACAATGAGCAGTTCTTC.

V gene TRBV7-9 combines with J gene TRBJ2-5; D is possibly TRBD1 or TRBD2 (6 bases each). The CDR3 totals 16 residues. The germline CDR1 and CDR2 sequences are SEHNR and FQNEAQ (reference sequence). The ends were cut back, 4 bases at V and 1 base at J, with 16 bases in the middle. CDR3 sequence reads: CASSSTGRMSQETQYF. DNA of the CDR3: TGTGCCAGCAGCTCAACAGGGAGGATGAGCCAAGAGACCCAGTACTTC.

The chain uses TRBV20-1 and TRBJ2-7, with 7 bases that match TRBD1. After removal of 6 bases from V and 4 bases from J, the junction contained 12 bases not matched to a gene. The length of the CDR3 is 14 residues. From germline, CDR1 is DFQATT and CDR2 SNEGSKA (reference sequence). CDR3 region: CSAEGGANRYEQYF. In DNA form, the CDR3 reads TGCAGTGCCGAAGGGGGCGCAAATAGATACGAGCAGTACTTC.

Concerning this clonotype: The junction does not match germline at one end; this may be a read error. The chain employs TRBV7-2 and TRBJ2-3; D unresolved. Germline CDR1 is SGHTA and CDR2 is FQGNSA. CDR3 size: 14 residues. Here the CDR3 DNA reads TGTGCCGGCAGCTTATATCACCTCACAGATACGCAGTATTTT. It encodes CAGSLYHLTDTQYF. Combining the CDR3 with reference TRBV7-2 and TRBJ2-3 gives the whole variable domain GAGVSQSPSNKVTEKGKDVELRCDPISGHTALYWYRQSLGQGLEFLIYFQGNSAPDKSGLPSDRFSAERTGGSVSTLTIQRTQQEDSAVYLCAGSLYHLTDTQYFGPGTRLTVL.

The rearrangement uses TRBV29-1 and TRBJ2-5; 7 nucleotides line up with TRBD1. This CDR3 spans 12 amino acids. Germline V gene lookup returns CDR1 SQVTM and CDR2 ANQGSEA. V was clipped by 7 bases and J by 0 bases; unmatched bases: 2. The CDR3 reads CSAGQHQETQYF. CDR3 bases: TGCAGCGCGGGACAGCACCAAGAGACCCAGTACTTC. The full variable domain, in which reference TRBV29-1 and TRBJ2-5 provide the parts outside the CDR3, is SAVISQKPSRDICQRGTSLTIQCQVDSQVTMMFWYRQQPGQSLTLIATANQGSEATYESGFVIDKFPISRPNLTFSTLTVSNMSPEDSSIYLCSAGQHQETQYFGPGTRLLVL.

This sequence joins TRBV5-1 and TRBJ2-3, with 7 bases identical to TRBD1. CDR1 is SGHRS, CDR2 YFSETQ, per germline. V dropped 0 bases and J dropped 0; count of bases not matched to a gene: 7. This CDR3 is 17 amino acids long. The CDR3 sequence is CASSLGWSGQSTDTQYF. The CDR3, as DNA: TGCGCCAGCAGCTTGGGATGGTCGGGACAGAGCACAGATACGCAGTATTTT.

CDR3 sequence: CASSPTSTLYNEQYF. CDR3 nucleotide sequence: TGTGCCAGCAGCCCAACTAGCACCCTTTACAATGAGCAGTACTTC. The chain carries TRBV9 and TRBJ2-7; TRBD2 might be the D (6 bases). V lost 4 bases, J lost 7 bases, and 21 bases lay in between. This CDR3 is built from 15 residues. The germline gives CDR1 SGDLS, CDR2 YYNGEE.

The chain has TRBV20-1 and TRBJ2-1, with a possible D match to TRBD1 (5 bases). The germline CDR1 and CDR2 sequences are DFQATT and SNEGSKA (reference sequence). Trimming took off 8 bases at V and 8 bases at J, with 22 bases between the two ends. The CDR3 runs 14 residues. This chain's CDR3 is CSPTDDRPNHEQFF. DNA of the CDR3: TGCAGTCCTACCGATGACAGACCCAATCATGAGCAGTTCTTC.

This clonotype showed up just a few times. The J gene is TRBJ2-1, the V gene TRBV20-1; 8 bases align to TRBD2. Germline CDR1 reads DFQATT; CDR2 reads SNEGSKA (reference sequence). V was pared by 1 base and J by 7 bases, with 9 bases of the junction left unmatched. The CDR3 loop spans 15 amino acids. The CDR3, as DNA: TGCAGTGCTAGAGGAGCCTCGGGGGGGCAGAATGAGCAGTTCTTC. Protein: CSARGASGGQNEQFF.

The chain joins TRBV27 to TRBJ1-1, with a possible D match to TRBD1 (6 bases). The CDR3 has 17 residues. V lost 6 bases to trimming and J lost 9 bases, with 29 bases between them. Germline CDR1 reads MNHEY; CDR2 reads SMNVEV (reference sequence). In DNA, the CDR3 is TGTGCCAGCAGCCGGCCCCCTACAGGGCTCGTGGGGACTAAAGCTTTCTTT. Its protein is CASSRPPTGLVGTKAFF.